The 12 T cell receptor beta chains below come from one sample, sequenced in a study of identifying expanded T cells in peripheral blood. Some clones are missing from TCRdb's copy, which holds only in-frame ones; the method was immunoSEQ multiplex PCR. The data contain 100,000 or so clones, 87% of them singletons. Sequenced sample: blood. The receptors were sampled from a person aged 18 to 75 in good health.

The chain carries TRBV7-2 and TRBJ1-1; D is unresolved. Trimming removed 3 bases at V and 7 bases at J, with 18 bases between. Per germline, CDR1 SGHTA and CDR2 FQGNSA. CDR3 length: 15 residues. The CDR3 coding sequence is TGTGCCAGCAGCTTCCCCGAGGCTACTCGGAATGAAGCTTTCTTT. This gives the protein CASSFPEATRNEAFF.

This clone showed up just once. V usage is TRBV18 and J usage is TRBJ2-7, with D uncertain. V was shortened by 6 bases and J by 0 bases, with 12 bases between the two germline ends. Germline values: CDR1 KGHSH, CDR2 LQKENI. There are 14 residues in the CDR3. DNA for the CDR3: TGTGCCAGCTCGCCCGAGGTCCGCTCCTACGAGCAGTACTTC. This sequence encodes CASSPEVRSYEQYF.

This clone appeared a single time. V gene TRBV2 combines with J gene TRBJ2-5; 8 bases fit TRBD2. The CDR3 contains 13 residues. The V gene end was trimmed by 2 bases and the J gene end by 5 bases; junction bases not matched to a gene: 1. CDR1 is SNHLY, CDR2 FYNNEI, per germline. Written as DNA, the CDR3 is TGTGCCAGCAGTGAATCGGGAGGGGAGACCCAGTACTTC. This gives the protein CASSESGGETQYF.

The chain uses TRBV6-5 and TRBJ1-2; D might be TRBD1 (5 bases). The length of the CDR3 is 14 residues. Germline-derived CDR1 and CDR2 are MNHEY and SVGAGI. The V and J ends lost 5 bases and 7 bases respectively, with 17 bases between them. CDR3 coding DNA: TGTGCCAGCAGTCTGGGACCTCCACCGGGTGGCTACACCTTC. Encoded protein: CASSLGPPPGGYTF.

The CDR3 DNA reads as TGTGCCAGCAGCTTGGTCGTTATCGGGGCAGATACGCAGTATTTT. It encodes CASSLVVIGADTQYF. The chain combines TRBV5-6 with TRBJ2-3; maybe TRBD2 (5 bases). There are 15 residues in the CDR3. V lost 0 bases to trimming and J lost 4 bases, with 12 bases between them. The germline V gene encodes CDR1 SGHDT and CDR2 YYEEEE. The full variable domain, with the rest looked up from reference TRBV5-6 and TRBJ2-3, is DAGVTQSPTHLIKTRGQQVTLRCSPKSGHDTVSWYQQALGQGPQFIFQYYEEEERQRGNFPDRFSGHQFPNYSSELNVNALLLGDSALYLCASSLVVIGADTQYFGPGTRLTVL.

This chain connects TRBV4-2 to TRBJ2-7; a weak D match, TRBD1 (5 bases). Germline lookup yields CDR1 LGHNA and CDR2 YNFKEQ. V lost 3 bases and J 3 bases, leaving 15 bases between the germline ends. This CDR3 has 15 amino acids. The DNA for the CDR3 is TGTGCCAGCAGCCAGGACAAGTCCTTCGGCTACGAGCAGTACTTC. Its protein product is CASSQDKSFGYEQYF.

V is TRBV7-9 and J is TRBJ1-1, with D unclear. V lost 3 bases to trimming and J lost 1 base, with 9 bases between them. There are 14 residues in the CDR3. The germline CDR1 and CDR2 sequences are SEHNR and FQNEAQ (reference sequence). The CDR3 loop is CASSFRAGNTEAFF. The CDR3 region has the DNA TGTGCCAGCAGCTTTAGGGCAGGGAACACTGAAGCTTTCTTT.

This rearrangement joins TRBV18 to TRBJ1-1; D may be TRBD1 (5 bases). This CDR3 contains 13 residues. Germline loops: CDR1 KGHSH, CDR2 LQKENI. Trimming took off 3 bases at V and 4 bases at J, with 9 bases between the two ends. CDR3 in DNA: TGTGCCAGCTCACCTATTGGGGGCACTGAAGCTTTCTTT. Translation: CASSPIGGTEAFF. The full variable domain, rest sourced from reference TRBV18 and TRBJ1-1, is NAGVMQNPRHLVRRRGQEARLRCSPMKGHSHVYWYRQLPEEGLKFMVYLQKENIIDESGMPKERFSAEFPKEGPSILRIQQVVRGDSAAYFCASSPIGGTEAFFGQGTRLTVV.

V usage is TRBV10-3 and J usage is TRBJ1-1; 9 bases are a match to TRBD1. CDR3 length: 15 residues. Per the germline V gene, CDR1 is ENHRY and CDR2 is SYGVKD. V lost 2 bases and J lost 4; bases outside the gene matches: 5. CDR3 in DNA: TGTGCCATCAGTGAGAGCGGACAGGGGTTCACTGAAGCTTTCTTT. It yields the protein CAISESGQGFTEAFF.

This clone ranks as medium-sized. J is TRBJ2-5 and V is TRBV7-2; tentative D call: TRBD2 (7 bases). Per germline, CDR1 SGHTA and CDR2 FQGNSA. Trimming stripped 2 bases from V and 8 bases from J, with 15 bases between. The CDR3 covers 14 residues. The chain's CDR3 is CASSLTDGGRTQYF. CDR3 nucleotides: TGTGCCAGCAGCTTAACCGACGGGGGGCGCACCCAGTACTTC.

V gene TRBV7-8 combines with J gene TRBJ1-4; the D gene is possibly TRBD1 (5 bases). The germline gives CDR1 SGHVS, CDR2 FQNEAQ. Trimming removed 5 bases from V and 3 bases from J, with 16 bases in between. This CDR3 contains 16 residues. CDR3 DNA: TGTGCCAGCAGCCCAGCCCGACAGTCCTCTAATGAAAAACTGTTTTTT. This gives the protein CASSPARQSSNEKLFF.

As to this clone: At one end the junction does not follow the germline gene, possibly because of a read error. This chain joins TRBV5-4 and TRBJ2-1; D gene unclear. CDR1 SGHNT and CDR2 YYREEE come from the germline V gene (reference sequence). The CDR3 runs 11 residues. In DNA form, the CDR3 reads TGTGCCAGCAGCTCCCACAATGAGCAGTTCTTC. Its protein is CASSSHNEQFF. Full variable domain (rest looked up from reference TRBV5-4 and TRBJ2-1): ETGVTQSPTHLIKTRGQQVTLRCSSQSGHNTVSWYQQALGQGPQFIFQYYREEENGRGNFPPRFSGLQFPNYSSELNVNALELDDSALYLCASSSHNEQFFGPGTRLTVL.